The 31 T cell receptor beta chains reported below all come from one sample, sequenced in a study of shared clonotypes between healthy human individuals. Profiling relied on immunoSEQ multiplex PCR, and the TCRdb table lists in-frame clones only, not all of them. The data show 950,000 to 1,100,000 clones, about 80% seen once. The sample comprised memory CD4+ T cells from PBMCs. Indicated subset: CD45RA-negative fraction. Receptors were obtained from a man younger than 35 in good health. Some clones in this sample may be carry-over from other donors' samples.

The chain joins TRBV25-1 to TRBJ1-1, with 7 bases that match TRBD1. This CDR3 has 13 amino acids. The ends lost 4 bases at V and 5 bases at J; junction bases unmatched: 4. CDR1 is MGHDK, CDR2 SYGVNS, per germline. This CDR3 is CASSATGATEAFF. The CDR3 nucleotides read TGTGCCAGCAGTGCTACAGGGGCTACTGAAGCTTTCTTT.

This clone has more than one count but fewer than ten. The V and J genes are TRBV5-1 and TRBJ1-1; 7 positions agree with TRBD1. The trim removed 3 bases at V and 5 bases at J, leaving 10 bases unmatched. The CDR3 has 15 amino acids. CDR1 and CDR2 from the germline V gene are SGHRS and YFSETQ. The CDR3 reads CASSSRAGGGTEAFF. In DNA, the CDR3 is TGCGCCAGCAGCTCCCGGGCAGGGGGAGGTACTGAAGCTTTCTTT.

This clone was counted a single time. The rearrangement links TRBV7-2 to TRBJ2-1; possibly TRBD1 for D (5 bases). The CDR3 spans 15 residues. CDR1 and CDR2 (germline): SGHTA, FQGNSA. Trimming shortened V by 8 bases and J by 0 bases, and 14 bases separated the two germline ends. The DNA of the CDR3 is TGTGCCAGCTCCCCGACAGTTAGCTCCTACAATGAGCAGTTCTTC. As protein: CASSPTVSSYNEQFF.

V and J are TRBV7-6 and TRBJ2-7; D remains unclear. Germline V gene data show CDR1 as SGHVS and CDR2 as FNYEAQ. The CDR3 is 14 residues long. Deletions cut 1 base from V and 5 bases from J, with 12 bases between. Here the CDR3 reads CASSLGGQDDEQYF. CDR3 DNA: TGTGCCAGCAGCTTAGGAGGTCAGGACGACGAGCAGTACTTC.

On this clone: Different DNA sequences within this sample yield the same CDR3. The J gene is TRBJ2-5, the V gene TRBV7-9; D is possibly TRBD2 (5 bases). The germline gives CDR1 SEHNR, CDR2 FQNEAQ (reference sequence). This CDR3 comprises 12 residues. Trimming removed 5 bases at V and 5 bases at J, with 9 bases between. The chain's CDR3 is CASSLRGETQYF. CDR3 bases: TGTGCCAGCAGCCTCCGCGGGGAGACCCAGTACTTC.

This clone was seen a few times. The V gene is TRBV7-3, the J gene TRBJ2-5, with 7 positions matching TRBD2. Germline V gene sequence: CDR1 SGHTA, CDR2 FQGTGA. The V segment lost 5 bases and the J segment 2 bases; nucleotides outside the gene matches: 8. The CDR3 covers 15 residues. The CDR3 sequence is CASSVSGTVQETQYF. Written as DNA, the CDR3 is TGTGCCAGCAGCGTGAGCGGGACGGTTCAAGAGACCCAGTACTTC. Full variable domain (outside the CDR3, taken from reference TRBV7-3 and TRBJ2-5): GAGVSQTPSNKVTEKGKYVELRCDPISGHTALYWYRQSLGQGPEFLIYFQGTGAADDSGLPNDRFFAVRPEGSVSTLKIQRTERGDSAVYLCASSVSGTVQETQYFGPGTRLLVL.

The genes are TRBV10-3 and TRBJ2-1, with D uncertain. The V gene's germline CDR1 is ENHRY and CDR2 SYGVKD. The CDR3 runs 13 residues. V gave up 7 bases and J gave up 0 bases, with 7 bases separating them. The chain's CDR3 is CAINPSSYNEQFF. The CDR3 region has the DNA TGTGCCATCAACCCTAGCTCCTACAATGAGCAGTTCTTC.

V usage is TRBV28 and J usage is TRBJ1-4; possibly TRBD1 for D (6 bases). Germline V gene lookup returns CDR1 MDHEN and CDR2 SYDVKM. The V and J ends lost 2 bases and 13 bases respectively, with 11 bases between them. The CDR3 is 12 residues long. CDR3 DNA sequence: TGTGCCAGCAGTTTACAGGGGCAGGGACTGTTTTTT. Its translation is CASSLQGQGLFF.

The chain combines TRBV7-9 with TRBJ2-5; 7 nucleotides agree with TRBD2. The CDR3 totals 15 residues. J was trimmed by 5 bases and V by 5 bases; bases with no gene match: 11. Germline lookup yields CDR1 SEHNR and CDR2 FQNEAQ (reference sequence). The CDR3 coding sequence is TGTGCCAGCAGCGCAGGACTAGGCCGATCGGAGACCCAGTACTTC. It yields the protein CASSAGLGRSETQYF.

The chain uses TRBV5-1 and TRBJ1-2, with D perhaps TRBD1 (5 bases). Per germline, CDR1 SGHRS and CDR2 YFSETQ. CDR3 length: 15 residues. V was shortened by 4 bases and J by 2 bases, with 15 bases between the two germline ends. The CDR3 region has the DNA TGCGCCAGCAGCCCCAGCCCAGGGCAGAACTATGGCTACACCTTC. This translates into CASSPSPGQNYGYTF.

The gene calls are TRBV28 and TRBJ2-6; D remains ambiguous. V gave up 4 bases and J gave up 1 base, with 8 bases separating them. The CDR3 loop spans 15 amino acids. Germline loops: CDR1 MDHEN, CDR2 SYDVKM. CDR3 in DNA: TGTGCCAGCAGTTCGGCGAGTTCTGGGGCCAACGTCCTGACTTTC. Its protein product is CASSSASSGANVLTF.

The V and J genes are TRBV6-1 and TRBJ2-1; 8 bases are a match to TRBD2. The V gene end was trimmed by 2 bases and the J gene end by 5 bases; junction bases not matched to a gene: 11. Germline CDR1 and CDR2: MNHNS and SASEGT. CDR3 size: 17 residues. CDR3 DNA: TGTGCCAGCAGTGAACTTGACGGGGGGGAGTGGGACAATGAGCAGTTCTTC. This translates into CASSELDGGEWDNEQFF.

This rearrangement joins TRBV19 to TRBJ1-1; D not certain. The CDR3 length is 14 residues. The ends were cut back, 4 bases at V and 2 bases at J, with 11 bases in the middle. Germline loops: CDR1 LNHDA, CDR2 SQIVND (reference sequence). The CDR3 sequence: CASSKGLHNTEAFF. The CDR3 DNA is TGTGCCAGTAGTAAAGGGCTCCATAACACTGAAGCTTTCTTT.

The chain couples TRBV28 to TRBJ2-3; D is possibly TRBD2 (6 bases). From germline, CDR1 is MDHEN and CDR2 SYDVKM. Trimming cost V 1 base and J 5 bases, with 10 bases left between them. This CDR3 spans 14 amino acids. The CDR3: CASSLFGGIDTQYF. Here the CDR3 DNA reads TGTGCCAGCAGTTTATTCGGGGGAATAGATACGCAGTATTTT.

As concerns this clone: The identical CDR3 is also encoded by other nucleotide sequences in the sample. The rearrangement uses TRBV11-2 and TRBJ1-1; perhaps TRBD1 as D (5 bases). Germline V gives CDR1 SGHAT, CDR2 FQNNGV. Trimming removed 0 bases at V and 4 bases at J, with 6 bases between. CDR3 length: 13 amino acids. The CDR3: CASSLERGTEAFF. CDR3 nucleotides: TGTGCCAGCAGCTTAGAAAGGGGCACTGAAGCTTTCTTT.

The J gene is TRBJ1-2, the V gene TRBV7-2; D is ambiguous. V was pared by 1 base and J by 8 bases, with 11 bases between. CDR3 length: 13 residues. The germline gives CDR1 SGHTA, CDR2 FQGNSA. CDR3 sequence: CASSLGGSTGYTF. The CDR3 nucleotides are TGTGCCAGCAGCTTAGGAGGCTCGACGGGCTACACCTTC.

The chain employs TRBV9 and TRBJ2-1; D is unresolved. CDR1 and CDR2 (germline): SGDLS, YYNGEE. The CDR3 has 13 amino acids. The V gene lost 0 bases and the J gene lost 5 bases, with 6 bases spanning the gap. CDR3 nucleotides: TGTGCCAGCAGCGTAGCCCCTCACAATGAGCAGTTCTTC. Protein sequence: CASSVAPHNEQFF.

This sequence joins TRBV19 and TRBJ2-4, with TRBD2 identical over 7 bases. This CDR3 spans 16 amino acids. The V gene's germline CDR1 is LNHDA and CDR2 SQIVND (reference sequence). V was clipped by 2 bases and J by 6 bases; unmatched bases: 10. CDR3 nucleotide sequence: TGTGCCAGTAGTATATGGGGGGGAAGGAGTGGAAACATTCAGTACTTC. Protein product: CASSIWGGRSGNIQYF.

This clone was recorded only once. CDR3 nucleotides: TGTGCCAGTAGTAGCGGCCACAGGGAGCTCTGGGAGACCCAGTACTTC. Translating it yields CASSSGHRELWETQYF. This chain links TRBV19 with TRBJ2-5; D may be TRBD1 (6 bases). The CDR3 length is 16 residues. With 4 bases removed from V and 5 bases from J, the gap between germline ends came to 20 bases. Germline V CDR1 and CDR2: LNHDA, SQIVND (reference sequence).

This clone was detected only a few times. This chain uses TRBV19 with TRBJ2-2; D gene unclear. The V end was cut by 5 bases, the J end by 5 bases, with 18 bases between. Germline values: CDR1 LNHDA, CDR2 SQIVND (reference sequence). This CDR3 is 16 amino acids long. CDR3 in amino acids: CASSPLLAEGTGELFF. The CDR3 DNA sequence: TGTGCCAGTAGTCCCCTATTGGCCGAAGGGACCGGGGAGCTGTTTTTT. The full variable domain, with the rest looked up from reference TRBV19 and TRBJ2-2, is DGGITQSPKYLFRKEGQNVTLSCEQNLNHDAMYWYRQDPGQGLRLIYYSQIVNDFQKGDIAEGYSVSREKKESFPLTVTSAQKNPTAFYLCASSPLLAEGTGELFFGEGSRLTVL.

The CDR3 DNA is TGTGCCAGCAGCCGGGAGCGAACCTCCTACGAGCAGTACTTC. It translates to CASSRERTSYEQYF. This chain connects TRBV4-2 to TRBJ2-7; D is possibly TRBD2 (5 bases). V gave up 4 bases and J gave up 0 bases, with 10 bases separating them. Germline assignment: CDR1 LGHNA and CDR2 YNFKEQ. This CDR3 has 14 amino acids.

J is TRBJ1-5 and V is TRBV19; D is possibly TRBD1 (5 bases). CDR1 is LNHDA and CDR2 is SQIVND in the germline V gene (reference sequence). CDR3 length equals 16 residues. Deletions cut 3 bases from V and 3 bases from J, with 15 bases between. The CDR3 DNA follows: TGTGCCAGTAGTATTCAGACAGCGAGTTACAATCAGCCCCAGCATTTT. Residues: CASSIQTASYNQPQHF.

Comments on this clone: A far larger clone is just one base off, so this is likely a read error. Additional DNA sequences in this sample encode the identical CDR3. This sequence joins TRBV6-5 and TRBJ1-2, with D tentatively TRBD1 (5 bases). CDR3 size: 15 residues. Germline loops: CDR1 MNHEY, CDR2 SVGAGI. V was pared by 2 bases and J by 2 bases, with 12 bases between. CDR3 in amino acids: CASSYGLGGNYGYTF. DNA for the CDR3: TGTGCCAGCAGTTACGGATTGGGGGGGAACTATGGCTACACCTTC.

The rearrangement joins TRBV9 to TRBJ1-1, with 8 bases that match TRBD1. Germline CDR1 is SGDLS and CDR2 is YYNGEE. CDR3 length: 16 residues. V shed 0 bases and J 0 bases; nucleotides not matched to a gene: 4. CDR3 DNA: TGTGCCAGCAGCGTAGACAGGGGGACCATGAACACTGAAGCTTTCTTT. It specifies CASSVDRGTMNTEAFF.

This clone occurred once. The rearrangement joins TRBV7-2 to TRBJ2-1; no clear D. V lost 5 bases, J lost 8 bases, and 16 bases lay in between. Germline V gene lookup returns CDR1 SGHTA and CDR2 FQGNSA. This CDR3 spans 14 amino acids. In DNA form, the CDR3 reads TGTGCCAGCAGCCCTGCACGGAAGACGGATGAGCAGTTCTTC. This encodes CASSPARKTDEQFF.

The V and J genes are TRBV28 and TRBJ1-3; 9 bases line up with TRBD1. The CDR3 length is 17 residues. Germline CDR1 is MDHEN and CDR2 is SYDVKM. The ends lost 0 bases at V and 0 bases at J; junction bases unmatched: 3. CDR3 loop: CASSLWGQGLSGNTIYF. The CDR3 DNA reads TGTGCCAGCAGTTTATGGGGACAGGGACTCTCTGGAAACACCATATATTTT.

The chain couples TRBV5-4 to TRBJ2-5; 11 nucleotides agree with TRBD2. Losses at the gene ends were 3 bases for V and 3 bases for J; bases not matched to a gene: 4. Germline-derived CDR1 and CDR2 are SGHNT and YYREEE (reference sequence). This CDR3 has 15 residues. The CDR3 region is CASSWKLAGEETQYF. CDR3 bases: TGTGCCAGCAGCTGGAAACTAGCGGGAGAAGAGACCCAGTACTTC.

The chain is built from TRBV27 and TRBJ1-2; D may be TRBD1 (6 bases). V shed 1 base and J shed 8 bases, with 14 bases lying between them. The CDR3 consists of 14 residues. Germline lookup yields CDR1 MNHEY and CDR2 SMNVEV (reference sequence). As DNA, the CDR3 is TGTGCCAGCAGTTTATGGGGGGGCGCTGGAGGCTACACCTTC. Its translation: CASSLWGGAGGYTF.

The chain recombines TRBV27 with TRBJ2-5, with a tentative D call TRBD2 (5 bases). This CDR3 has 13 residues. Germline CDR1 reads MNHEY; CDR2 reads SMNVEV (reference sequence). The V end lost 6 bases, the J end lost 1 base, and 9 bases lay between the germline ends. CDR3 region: CASRRTGQETQYF. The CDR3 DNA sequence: TGTGCCAGCAGGCGGACTGGCCAAGAGACCCAGTACTTC.

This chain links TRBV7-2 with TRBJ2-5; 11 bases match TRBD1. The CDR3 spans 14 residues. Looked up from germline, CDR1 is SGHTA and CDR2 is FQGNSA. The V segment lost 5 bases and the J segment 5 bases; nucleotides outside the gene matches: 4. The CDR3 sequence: CASSTGTGGETQYF. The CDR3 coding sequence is TGTGCCAGCAGCACGGGGACAGGGGGGGAGACCCAGTACTTC.

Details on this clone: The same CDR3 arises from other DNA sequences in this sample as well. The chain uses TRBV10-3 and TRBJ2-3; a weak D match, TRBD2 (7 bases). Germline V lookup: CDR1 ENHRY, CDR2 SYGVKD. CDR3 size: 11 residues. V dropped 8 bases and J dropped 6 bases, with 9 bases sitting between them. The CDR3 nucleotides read TGTGCCATCGGGGGGGCGGATACGCAGTATTTT. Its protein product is CAIGGADTQYF.